This section outlines one T cell receptor beta chain sequence together with its context. The sample originates from a study of neurological immune-mediated disorders. Synthesis of cDNA used 5'RACE (with 10-nucleotide random UMIs). TCRdb processed the 5' RACE reads anew with MiXCR; each CDR3 protein has one entry. The table includes fewer than 20,000 distinct CDR3 sequences, around a quarter detected once. The CDR3 is made up of 14 amino acids. The germline V gene has CDR1 DFQATT and CDR2 SNEGSKA (reference sequence). J was trimmed by 0 bases and V by 5 bases; bases with no gene match: 7. The sequence derives from a man over 45 with HTLV-1-associated myelopathy (HAM/TSP). Input material: PBMCs. The gene calls are TRBV20-1 and TRBJ2-7; TRBD1 aligns across 7 bases. The CDR3 loop reads CSARQGELSYEQYF. The DNA for the CDR3 is TGCAGTGCTCGTCAGGGGGAGCTCTCCTACGAGCAGTACTTC.